Here is one T cell receptor (beta chain) with its context. Its specificity is unknown. This sample was taken from a study of cytomegalovirus exposure and HLA in healthy donors. Whole-study context: The same platform was used for the 120 or so validation repertoires as for the roughly 700 first-cohort repertoires, as reported in a later analysis. Overall study findings and caveats: Rare TCR sequences predominated, though certain public TCRs were found in many donors. The study recorded fewer than 200 TCR beta chains that were cytomegalovirus-associated. A few of the chains that were CMV-associated were confirmed in vitro to be specific for CMV antigens.

Trimming removed 3 bases from V and 4 bases from J; junction bases left unmatched: 6. CDR1 SGHDT and CDR2 YYEEEE come from the germline V gene. This CDR3 region has 14 residues. Produced via immunoSEQ multiplex PCR; TCRdb's table is partial and in-frame only. The sample has about 160,000 clones, 86% seen once; the top ten hold 2% to 2.5%. This chain uses TRBV5-6 with TRBJ2-7, with TRBD1 identical over 8 bases. The sample taken for sequencing was PBMCs. This clonotype was sampled from a woman between 18 and 30 years old in good health and CMV-seronegative. The DNA of the CDR3 is TGTGCCAGCAGCTCCCTGGACAGGGATTACGAGCAGTACTTC. It is translated as CASSSLDRDYEQYF.